The rows below give T cell receptor beta chains drawn from one sample of a study of blood T cell repertoires in COVID-19. The method was immunoSEQ multiplex PCR; TCRdb's version includes in-frame clones alone and lacks a portion of them. The sample yields 20,000 to 25,000 clones, about 90% seen once. Specimen: peripheral blood. The receptors derive from a human donor in a cohort sampled during active COVID-19. Each CDR3 is given with its conserved first and last residue. The order of the fields is V gene, J gene, D gene, CDR3 length, clone size, CDR3 DNA, CDR3 protein. The D gene is left open where the match is weak. Some rows mark clone size as missing; the rest say once, few, many or name a class of expanded clone.

TRBV19	TRBJ2-7	NA	15	once	TGTGCCAGTAGTCCCGCCGGGACTTTTGGTCCCGAGCAGTACTTC	CASSPAGTFGPEQYF
TRBV28	TRBJ2-7	TRBD2	15	NA	TGTGCCAGCAGTCCACTAGCGGGGCATCCACTCGAGCAGTACTTC	CASSPLAGHPLEQYF
TRBV3-1/TRBV3-2	TRBJ1-1	NA	13	few	TGTGCCAGCAGCCAAGTGTCACAGCAGGAAGCTTTCTTT	CASSQVSQQEAFF
TRBV11-2	TRBJ2-1	TRBD2	17	NA	TGTGCCAGCAGGCGAAGGCCGCGGACTAGCGGGAACAATGAGCAGTTCTTC	CASRRRPRTSGNNEQFF
TRBV14	TRBJ2-1	NA	11	NA	TGTGCCAGCCGAGGCGGTCTTGAGCAGTTCTTC	CASRGGLEQFF
TRBV4-1	TRBJ2-7	NA	15	NA	TGCGCCAGCAGCCAAGTATCCCTACTTAGTTACGAGCAGTACTTC	CASSQVSLLSYEQYF
TRBV7-9	TRBJ2-3	NA	14	NA	TGTGCCCTCGGGGCAGGGGAAAGGACAGATACGCAGTATTTT	CALGAGERTDTQYF
TRBV11-3	TRBJ2-1	NA	14	NA	TGTGCCAGCAGCCCTGGGACATCTAACAATGAGCAGTTCTTC	CASSPGTSNNEQFF
TRBV5-4	TRBJ1-4	TRBD1	13	once	TGTGCCAGCTGGGACAGGGGGAATGAAAAACTGTTTTTT	CASWDRGNEKLFF
TRBV5-1	TRBJ1-2	NA	13	once	TGCGCCAGCAGCCCAGCGACGAACTATGGCTACACCTTC	CASSPATNYGYTF
TRBV19	TRBJ1-1	TRBD1	17	NA	TGTGCCAGTAGTATACGTCCCGGGACAGGGCTGGGGACTGAAGCTTTCTTT	CASSIRPGTGLGTEAFF
TRBV7-2	TRBJ2-2	NA	13	NA	TGTGCCAGCAGCTTACTGAGGGCCGGGGAGCTGTTTTTT	CASSLLRAGELFF
TRBV11-2	TRBJ2-7	NA	12	NA	TGTGCCAGCAGCTTAGGGGGGGTCGAGCAGTACTTC	CASSLGGVEQYF
TRBV2	TRBJ1-5	TRBD1	17	NA	TGTGCCAGCGGGCACCGTAGGGACAGGGTGAGTGGTCAGCCCCAGCATTTT	CASGHRRDRVSGQPQHF
TRBV5-6	TRBJ1-3	NA	14	once	TGTGCCAGCAGCTTGGGGCAGACTGGAAACACCATATATTTT	CASSLGQTGNTIYF
TRBV19	TRBJ2-7	NA	15	NA	TGTGCCAGTAGACCCGAGGGAATTCCACCCTACGAGCAGTACTTC	CASRPEGIPPYEQYF
TRBV7-9	TRBJ2-7	TRBD1	15	once	TGTGCCAGCAGCCCGACGGACAGGGCAACCTACGAGCAGTACTTC	CASSPTDRATYEQYF
TRBV5-4	TRBJ2-7	TRBD2	16	NA	TGTGCCAGCAGCCAGAGGACTAGCGGGAAAACTTACGAGCAGTACTTC	CASSQRTSGKTYEQYF
TRBV4-2	TRBJ2-1	TRBD2	15	NA	TGTGCCAGCAGCCAAGATGGGGCGGGAGGGGGTGAGCAGTTCTTC	CASSQDGAGGGEQFF
TRBV7-9	TRBJ2-3	TRBD2	14	NA	TGTGCCAGCAGCTTAGGGGGAGGGGCAGATACGCAGTATTTT	CASSLGGGADTQYF
TRBV27	TRBJ2-1	NA	11	NA	TGTGCCAGCAGGAAGGGGTCTGAGCAGTTCTTC	CASRKGSEQFF
TRBV6-6	TRBJ1-6	NA	16	NA	TGTGCCAGCAGTTACGGGGGGGGAAAGGAGAATTCACCCCTCCACTTT	CASSYGGGKENSPLHF
TRBV6-5	TRBJ2-3	TRBD1	13	NA	TGTGCCACCGGACAGGGTGGCACAGATACGCAGTATTTT	CATGQGGTDTQYF
TRBV28	TRBJ1-2	NA	12	NA	TGTGCCAGCAGTTTAGGGGGCTCTGGCTACACCTTC	CASSLGGSGYTF
TRBV28	TRBJ1-2	NA	16	NA	TGTGCCAGCAGTTTAGTCTCCCGGGCCCAGGAGGATGGCTACACCTTC	CASSLVSRAQEDGYTF
TRBV9	TRBJ1-2	NA	12	NA	TGTGCCAGCAGCGTAGGTAGAAACGGCTACACCTTC	CASSVGRNGYTF
TRBV19	TRBJ1-5	TRBD1	19	NA	TGTGCCAGTAGTCTACTAAAACCGGGACAGGGAAGCGGCAATCAGCCCCAGCATTTT	CASSLLKPGQGSGNQPQHF
TRBV2	TRBJ1-6	TRBD1	15	once	TGTGCCAGCAGTCCCGGACAGGCGGCGAATTCACCCCTCCACTTT	CASSPGQAANSPLHF
TRBV29-1	TRBJ2-1	TRBD2	13	NA	TGCAGCGTCGACGCGGGAGTAGGCAATGAGCAGTTCTTC	CSVDAGVGNEQFF
TRBV5-1	TRBJ2-1	TRBD2	15	NA	TGCGCCAGCAGCTTCGAAATAGCGGGAGAGGGAGAGCAGTTCTTC	CASSFEIAGEGEQFF
TRBV7-9	TRBJ2-3	TRBD1	17	NA	TGTGCCAGCAGCCAAAACCGGGACAGAAGGCCCACAGATACGCAGTATTTT	CASSQNRDRRPTDTQYF
TRBV15	TRBJ1-3	NA	16	NA	TGTGCCACCAGCGAAAGCCGGCCAGGCTCTGGAAACACCATATATTTT	CATSESRPGSGNTIYF
TRBV27	TRBJ2-5	NA	13	NA	TGTGCCAGCAGTCTAGGGCAGGGAGGGACCCAGTACTTC	CASSLGQGGTQYF
TRBV7-9	TRBJ1-2	NA	14	NA	TGTGCCAGCAGCCCTCGGGGGTCCTCTGGTGGCTACACCTTC	CASSPRGSSGGYTF
TRBV5-4	TRBJ2-3	NA	15	NA	TGTGCCAGCAGCTTGGCCCTGGAGGATGAAGATACGCAGTATTTT	CASSLALEDEDTQYF
TRBV19	TRBJ1-1	TRBD1	15	NA	TGTGCCAGTAGTTTCGGGACAGGCGAAAACACTGAAGCTTTCTTT	CASSFGTGENTEAFF
TRBV20-1	TRBJ2-1	NA	11	NA	TGCAGTGCTCCGAGGACAGACGAGCAGTTCTTC	CSAPRTDEQFF
TRBV4-1	TRBJ1-1	TRBD1	15	once	TGCGCCAGCAGCCCCGACAGGGGATTGAACACTGAAGCTTTCTTT	CASSPDRGLNTEAFF
TRBV28	TRBJ1-3	TRBD1	16	NA	TGTGCCAGCAGCCTAAGACAGGGGGAGACTGGAAACACCATATATTTT	CASSLRQGETGNTIYF
TRBV19	TRBJ2-7	TRBD1	15	few	TGTGCCAGTAGTACCCCGACAGGGAAAAGGTCCGAGCAGTACTTC	CASSTPTGKRSEQYF
TRBV4-2	TRBJ2-7	NA	15	NA	TGTGCCAGCAGCCCCTTACAGGTGTCCTCCTACGAGCAGTACTTC	CASSPLQVSSYEQYF
TRBV9	TRBJ2-5	TRBD2	16	few	TGTGCCAGCAGCGTAGATGGTAGCGGGAGACGCGAGACCCAGTACTTC	CASSVDGSGRRETQYF
TRBV28	TRBJ2-1	NA	16	NA	TGTGCCAGCAATGGGAGGGGGAGTAAGTCGGGGAATGAGCAGTTCTTC	CASNGRGSKSGNEQFF
TRBV6-1	TRBJ2-1	TRBD1	18	NA	TGTGCCAGCAGTGCGGGGACAGGGTGGGGGAGCGCCTACAATGAGCAGTTCTTC	CASSAGTGWGSAYNEQFF
TRBV6-5	TRBJ1-2	NA	14	NA	TGTGCCAGCGGCCGCGGCGGACAAGACCCTGGCTACACCTTC	CASGRGGQDPGYTF
TRBV18	TRBJ2-1	NA	16	NA	TGTGCCAGCTCACCGCCCGGGACACACTCCTACAATGAGCAGTTCTTC	CASSPPGTHSYNEQFF
TRBV7-9	TRBJ1-1	NA	12	NA	TGTGCCAGCAGCTTAGAGGGGGGGGGAGCTTTCTTT	CASSLEGGGAFF